Listed below are T cell receptor beta chains from one sample, sequenced in a study of cytomegalovirus exposure and HLA in healthy donors. The data were produced by immunoSEQ multiplex PCR, yet TCRdb's version contains in-frame clones alone and is incomplete. This table holds about 100,000 clones, nearly 80% found once. The source material was PBMCs. The receptors stem from a man in his sixties in good health and CMV-seropositive. Each CDR3 is given with its conserved first and last residue. The order of the fields is CDR3 protein, CDR3 DNA, V gene, J gene, clone size, D gene. A D gene is named only where the DNA matches it firmly. Size is stated for part of the rows, as once, few or many counts, or as a class when the clone is expanded.

cdr3_aa: CASWEGVYEQYF; cdr3_nt: TGTGCCAGCTGGGAGGGCGTCTACGAGCAGTACTTC; v_call: TRBV6-5; j_call: TRBJ2-7; clone_size: NA; d_call: TRBD2
cdr3_aa: CASSEWGGHQPQHF; cdr3_nt: TGTGCCAGCAGTGAATGGGGGGGCCATCAGCCCCAGCATTTT; v_call: TRBV25-1; j_call: TRBJ1-5; clone_size: NA; d_call: NA
cdr3_aa: CASSPSRVAGNTIYF; cdr3_nt: TGTGCCAGCAGCCCATCGCGGGTCGCTGGAAACACCATATATTTT; v_call: TRBV7-2; j_call: TRBJ1-3; clone_size: NA; d_call: NA
cdr3_aa: CASSEGLTNTGELFF; cdr3_nt: TGTGCCAGTAGTGAGGGACTCACAAACACCGGGGAGCTGTTTTTT; v_call: TRBV19; j_call: TRBJ2-2; clone_size: NA; d_call: NA
cdr3_aa: CASSRTLAVLGTEAFF; cdr3_nt: TGTGCCAGCAGCAGGACCCTAGCGGTCCTGGGCACTGAAGCTTTCTTT; v_call: TRBV11-1; j_call: TRBJ1-1; clone_size: NA; d_call: NA
cdr3_aa: CASSPQGLRETQYF; cdr3_nt: TGTGCCAGCAGCCCCCAGGGCCTCCGCGAGACCCAGTACTTC; v_call: TRBV5-6; j_call: TRBJ2-5; clone_size: NA; d_call: NA
cdr3_aa: CASSGGGYRAGNTIYF; cdr3_nt: TGTGCCAGCAGTGGGGGGGGGTACAGGGCTGGAAACACCATATATTTT; v_call: TRBV28; j_call: TRBJ1-3; clone_size: NA; d_call: NA
cdr3_aa: CASSLGQAETQYF; cdr3_nt: TGCGCCAGCAGCTTGGGGCAGGCGGAGACCCAGTACTTC; v_call: TRBV5-1; j_call: TRBJ2-5; clone_size: NA; d_call: NA
cdr3_aa: CASSLVGGQGDYGYTF; cdr3_nt: TGTGCCAGCAGCTTAGTCGGAGGACAGGGTGACTATGGCTACACCTTC; v_call: TRBV7-8; j_call: TRBJ1-2; clone_size: few; d_call: TRBD1
cdr3_aa: CASSTTSDYNEQFF; cdr3_nt: TGTGCCAGCTCAACCACTAGCGACTACAATGAGCAGTTCTTC; v_call: TRBV18; j_call: TRBJ2-1; clone_size: NA; d_call: TRBD2
cdr3_aa: CASTRDRTYNEQFF; cdr3_nt: TGTGCCAGCACCCGGGACAGGACCTACAATGAGCAGTTCTTC; v_call: TRBV7-2; j_call: TRBJ2-1; clone_size: NA; d_call: TRBD1
cdr3_aa: CASRLDRALEWAKNIQYF; cdr3_nt: TGTGCCAGCAGACTGGACAGGGCCCTGGAATGGGCCAAAAACATTCAGTACTTC; v_call: TRBV7-8; j_call: TRBJ2-4; clone_size: few; d_call: TRBD1
cdr3_aa: CSVRTGNTEAFF; cdr3_nt: TGCAGCGTTCGGACAGGGAACACTGAAGCTTTCTTT; v_call: TRBV29-1; j_call: TRBJ1-1; clone_size: NA; d_call: TRBD1
cdr3_aa: CASSQDPGQGARGYTF; cdr3_nt: TGCGCCAGCAGCCAAGATCCGGGACAGGGGGCCCGAGGCTACACCTTC; v_call: TRBV4-1; j_call: TRBJ1-2; clone_size: NA; d_call: TRBD1
cdr3_aa: CSVAQGSTDTQYF; cdr3_nt: TGCAGCGTTGCACAGGGTAGCACAGATACGCAGTATTTT; v_call: TRBV29-1; j_call: TRBJ2-3; clone_size: NA; d_call: NA
cdr3_aa: CASSPSFSSPYGYTF; cdr3_nt: TGTGCCAGCAGTCCCTCATTTAGCTCCCCCTATGGCTACACCTTC; v_call: TRBV27; j_call: TRBJ1-2; clone_size: NA; d_call: NA
cdr3_aa: CASSSLTGDQETQYF; cdr3_nt: TGTGCCAGCAGTTCCCTTACAGGGGACCAAGAGACCCAGTACTTC; v_call: TRBV6-6; j_call: TRBJ2-5; clone_size: NA; d_call: TRBD1
cdr3_aa: CSASRSNEQFF; cdr3_nt: TGCAGTGCTTCGCGGTCCAATGAGCAGTTCTTC; v_call: TRBV20-1; j_call: TRBJ2-1; clone_size: NA; d_call: NA
cdr3_aa: CASKPQGWKDNEQFF; cdr3_nt: TGTGCCAGCAAGCCACAGGGTTGGAAGGACAATGAGCAGTTCTTC; v_call: TRBV19; j_call: TRBJ2-1; clone_size: NA; d_call: NA
cdr3_aa: CASSFRPGTQNEKLFF; cdr3_nt: TGTGCCAGCAGTTTTCGACCGGGGACACAGAATGAAAAACTGTTTTTT; v_call: TRBV2; j_call: TRBJ1-4; clone_size: NA; d_call: NA
cdr3_aa: CASSLSGGPYNEQFF; cdr3_nt: TGTGCCAGCAGCCTCAGCGGGGGGCCGTACAATGAGCAGTTCTTC; v_call: TRBV7-7; j_call: TRBJ2-1; clone_size: NA; d_call: TRBD2
cdr3_aa: CASSSGGHLGEQYF; cdr3_nt: TGTGCCAGCAGTTCAGGGGGCCACCTGGGGGAGCAGTACTTC; v_call: TRBV6-6; j_call: TRBJ2-7; clone_size: many; d_call: TRBD1
cdr3_aa: CASSSRGYETQYF; cdr3_nt: TGTGCCAGCAGTAGCCGGGGTTACGAGACCCAGTACTTC; v_call: TRBV25-1; j_call: TRBJ2-5; clone_size: once; d_call: NA
cdr3_aa: CASSSQRGIGTDTQYF; cdr3_nt: TGTGCCAGCAGTTCCCAGCGGGGGATTGGGACAGATACGCAGTATTTT; v_call: TRBV2; j_call: TRBJ2-3; clone_size: NA; d_call: TRBD2
cdr3_aa: CASSQDRVAHTQYF; cdr3_nt: TGCGCCAGCAGCCAGGACAGGGTGGCCCATACGCAGTATTTT; v_call: TRBV4-1; j_call: TRBJ2-3; clone_size: once; d_call: TRBD1
cdr3_aa: CASSPGLAGGETQYF; cdr3_nt: TGTGCCAGCAGCCCAGGACTAGCGGGGGGTGAGACCCAGTACTTC; v_call: TRBV7-9; j_call: TRBJ2-5; clone_size: NA; d_call: TRBD2
cdr3_aa: CASSLKTGDYGYTF; cdr3_nt: TGTGCCAGCAGCCTAAAGACAGGAGACTATGGCTACACCTTC; v_call: TRBV11-2; j_call: TRBJ1-2; clone_size: NA; d_call: NA
cdr3_aa: CASSGTRGRGYGYTF; cdr3_nt: TGTGCCAGCAGCGGAACCAGGGGGCGCGGCTATGGCTACACCTTC; v_call: TRBV4-2; j_call: TRBJ1-2; clone_size: NA; d_call: TRBD1
cdr3_aa: CAISESRGVGGKSGELFF; cdr3_nt: TGTGCCATCAGTGAGTCGAGAGGGGTTGGGGGCAAGAGCGGGGAGCTGTTTTTT; v_call: TRBV10-3; j_call: TRBJ2-2; clone_size: NA; d_call: NA
cdr3_aa: CASSQDTSGVRYGYTF; cdr3_nt: TGTGCCAGCAGCCAAGATACTAGTGGGGTGAGGTATGGCTACACCTTC; v_call: TRBV4-2; j_call: TRBJ1-2; clone_size: once; d_call: NA
cdr3_aa: CASSPDRAYGYTF; cdr3_nt: TGTGCCAGCAGCCCGGACAGGGCCTATGGCTACACCTTC; v_call: TRBV6-5; j_call: TRBJ1-2; clone_size: NA; d_call: TRBD1
cdr3_aa: CASSYSGGENSPLHF; cdr3_nt: TGTGCCAGCAGTTACTCCGGAGGGGAGAATTCACCCCTCCACTTT; v_call: TRBV6-6; j_call: TRBJ1-6; clone_size: NA; d_call: NA
cdr3_aa: CASSLGHPPLEQYF; cdr3_nt: TGTGCCAGCAGCTTGGGGCACCCACCCCTCGAGCAGTACTTC; v_call: TRBV5-6; j_call: TRBJ2-7; clone_size: few; d_call: NA
cdr3_aa: CASSAGQAKNIQYF; cdr3_nt: TGTGCCAGTAGTGCCGGACAGGCCAAAAACATTCAGTACTTC; v_call: TRBV19; j_call: TRBJ2-4; clone_size: NA; d_call: NA
cdr3_aa: CASITSEGNTEAFF; cdr3_nt: TGTGCCAGCATCACGTCGGAGGGAAACACTGAAGCTTTCTTT; v_call: TRBV11-2; j_call: TRBJ1-1; clone_size: NA; d_call: NA
cdr3_aa: CASSWRTSGGAEEVRDTQYF; cdr3_nt: TGTGCCAGCAGTTGGCGGACTAGCGGGGGGGCCGAGGAAGTAAGAGATACGCAGTATTTT; v_call: TRBV27; j_call: TRBJ2-3; clone_size: NA; d_call: TRBD2
cdr3_aa: CASSAGTGNQPQHF; cdr3_nt: TGCGCCAGCAGCGCGGGGACAGGGAATCAGCCCCAGCATTTT; v_call: TRBV5-1; j_call: TRBJ1-5; clone_size: NA; d_call: TRBD1
cdr3_aa: CASSLSTDYNSPLHF; cdr3_nt: TGCGCCAGCAGCTTGTCGACAGACTATAATTCACCCCTCCACTTT; v_call: TRBV5-1; j_call: TRBJ1-6; clone_size: few; d_call: NA
cdr3_aa: CASSSEVLGRSNYGYTF; cdr3_nt: TGTGCCAGCAGCTCAGAGGTACTGGGGAGGTCTAACTATGGCTACACCTTC; v_call: TRBV9; j_call: TRBJ1-2; clone_size: NA; d_call: NA
cdr3_aa: CASSHTGGLPPTEQYF; cdr3_nt: TGTGCCAGCAGTCATACAGGGGGGTTACCGCCTACCGAGCAGTACTTC; v_call: TRBV2; j_call: TRBJ2-7; clone_size: medium-sized; d_call: TRBD1
cdr3_aa: CASSTNGGSYNEQFF; cdr3_nt: TGCGCCAGCAGCACCAACGGGGGGAGCTACAATGAGCAGTTCTTC; v_call: TRBV5-1; j_call: TRBJ2-1; clone_size: NA; d_call: TRBD2
cdr3_aa: CASRTENTEAFF; cdr3_nt: TGTGCCAGCAGGACAGAGAACACTGAAGCTTTCTTT; v_call: TRBV6-1; j_call: TRBJ1-1; clone_size: NA; d_call: NA
cdr3_aa: CASSRGVSTDTQYF; cdr3_nt: TGTGCCAGCAGTCGGGGGGTTAGCACAGATACGCAGTATTTT; v_call: TRBV6-4; j_call: TRBJ2-3; clone_size: NA; d_call: TRBD2
cdr3_aa: CASSLGEGLDTEAFF; cdr3_nt: TGCGCCAGCAGCTTGGGAGAGGGTTTGGACACTGAAGCTTTCTTT; v_call: TRBV5-1; j_call: TRBJ1-1; clone_size: NA; d_call: NA